This passage covers 30 T cell receptor beta chains from one sample sequenced in a study of cytomegalovirus exposure and HLA in healthy donors. The PCR used 60 Vbeta and 13 Jbeta primers. Data came from immunoSEQ multiplex PCR; TCRdb stores just in-frame clones and leaves some out. This sample has under 250,000 clones, with 85% found just once. Material for sequencing was PBMCs. The receptors stem from a woman aged 50 to 65 in good health and CMV-seronegative.

The chain has TRBV4-1 and TRBJ2-1; TRBD2 matches 7 bases. V lost 0 bases, J lost 4 bases, and 6 bases stayed unmatched. Germline assignment: CDR1 MGHRA and CDR2 YSYEKL. The CDR3 spans 16 residues. The chain's CDR3 is CASSQDPAGLYNEQFF. The CDR3 nucleotides are TGCGCCAGCAGCCAAGATCCAGCGGGATTGTACAATGAGCAGTTCTTC.

This chain uses TRBV11-2 with TRBJ1-1; 7 nucleotides agree with TRBD1. Germline lookup yields CDR1 SGHAT and CDR2 FQNNGV. V was clipped by 2 bases and J by 11 bases; unmatched bases: 8. The CDR3 contains 13 residues. CDR3 nucleotide sequence: TGTGCCAGCAGCTTAAGGAACACAGGGGTGGCTTTCTTT. Translating it yields CASSLRNTGVAFF.

The rearrangement joins TRBV28 to TRBJ2-4; 9 bases line up with TRBD2. This CDR3 contains 18 residues. CDR1 and CDR2 from the germline V gene are MDHEN and SYDVKM. V was clipped by 3 bases and J by 6 bases; unmatched bases: 15. CDR3 DNA: TGTGCCAGCAGTTTTAGAAGCGGGAGGCCCCGGGGGTTAAACATTCAGTACTTC. Its protein product is CASSFRSGRPRGLNIQYF.

The chain employs TRBV19 and TRBJ1-1; 10 positions match TRBD1. The CDR3 runs 15 residues. The ends lost 5 bases at V and 2 bases at J; junction bases unmatched: 5. Germline V gene lookup returns CDR1 LNHDA and CDR2 SQIVND (reference sequence). The CDR3 sequence: CASSPDRGPNTEAFF. CDR3 DNA sequence: TGTGCCAGTAGTCCCGACAGGGGGCCCAACACTGAAGCTTTCTTT.

Here the CDR3 reads CASSFRSGSSINEQFF. The CDR3 DNA reads TGTGCCAGCAGTTTTCGAAGCGGGAGTAGTATAAATGAGCAGTTCTTC. The chain combines TRBV6-5 with TRBJ2-1, with TRBD2 matching 8 bases. The CDR3 totals 16 residues. V was pared by 4 bases and J by 7 bases, with 12 bases of the junction left unmatched. CDR1 MNHEY and CDR2 SVGAGI come from the germline V gene.

The chain combines TRBV5-1 with TRBJ1-2, with a possible D match to TRBD1 (5 bases). Germline loops: CDR1 SGHRS, CDR2 YFSETQ. Trimming stripped 4 bases from V and 3 bases from J, with 16 bases between. The CDR3 is 15 amino acids. The CDR3 spells CASSTGTVGDYGYTF. The CDR3, as DNA: TGCGCCAGCAGCACGGGCACGGTAGGGGACTATGGCTACACCTTC. Full variable domain (missing parts from reference TRBV5-1 and TRBJ1-2): KAGVTQTPRYLIKTRGQQVTLSCSPISGHRSVSWYQQTPGQGLQFLFEYFSETQRNKGNFPGRFSGRQFSNSRSEMNVSTLELGDSALYLCASSTGTVGDYGYTFGSGTRLTVV.

This chain connects TRBV27 to TRBJ1-1; D remains ambiguous. Germline V CDR1 and CDR2: MNHEY, SMNVEV (reference sequence). The CDR3 has 16 residues. Trimming stripped 6 bases from V and 3 bases from J, with 20 bases between. The CDR3, as DNA: TGTGCCAGCAGAGTGAGGCCGTCGGATAGGTACACTGAAGCTTTCTTT. Its translation: CASRVRPSDRYTEAFF.

The gene calls are TRBV7-9 and TRBJ1-2; 8 nucleotides line up with TRBD1. Trimming at V came to 7 bases and at J to 7 bases, leaving 8 bases not matched to a gene. Germline lookup yields CDR1 SEHNR and CDR2 FQNEAQ (reference sequence). The CDR3 runs 13 residues. The DNA for the CDR3 is TGTGCCAGCACCAGACAGGGGATCTTTGGCTACACCTTC. This encodes CASTRQGIFGYTF. The full variable domain, in which reference TRBV7-9 and TRBJ1-2 provide the parts outside the CDR3, is DTGVSQNPRHKITKRGQNVTFRCDPISEHNRLYWYRQTLGQGPEFLTYFQNEAQLEKSRLLSDRFSAERPKGSFSTLEIQRTEQGDSAMYLCASTRQGIFGYTFGSGTRLTVV.

Written as DNA, the CDR3 is TGTGCCAGCAGCTTGCGGACTAGCGGCGGGGAGCTGTTTTTT. Translating it yields CASSLRTSGGELFF. The chain carries TRBV7-2 and TRBJ2-2, with TRBD2 matching 10 bases. CDR3 length: 14 amino acids. Trimming removed 3 bases from V and 7 bases from J; junction bases left unmatched: 2. Per germline, CDR1 SGHTA and CDR2 FQGNSA.

For the CDR3, the DNA is TGTGCCAGCAGCTTAGGCGGGAGGGTAAATGAGCAGTTCTTC. This gives the protein CASSLGGRVNEQFF. The gene calls are TRBV5-4 and TRBJ2-1; 9 nucleotides match TRBD2. The CDR3 length is 14 residues. The V and J ends lost 2 bases and 7 bases, in that order; junction bases with no gene match: 4. Germline CDR1 and CDR2: SGHNT and YYREEE (reference sequence).

This chain joins TRBV19 and TRBJ2-7; a weak D match, TRBD2 (5 bases). V was shortened by 1 base and J by 2 bases, with 9 bases between the two germline ends. The length of the CDR3 is 14 residues. CDR1 and CDR2 (germline): LNHDA, SQIVND (reference sequence). The CDR3, as DNA: TGTGCCAGTAGTATAGGTCGGGGAACCTACGAGCAGTACTTC. This codes for CASSIGRGTYEQYF. Full variable domain (outside the CDR3, taken from reference TRBV19 and TRBJ2-7): DGGITQSPKYLFRKEGQNVTLSCEQNLNHDAMYWYRQDPGQGLRLIYYSQIVNDFQKGDIAEGYSVSREKKESFPLTVTSAQKNPTAFYLCASSIGRGTYEQYFGPGTRLTVT.

The V gene is TRBV18, the J gene TRBJ2-7; no reliable D call. The CDR3 extends over 14 amino acids. Trimming shortened V by 0 bases and J by 7 bases, and 13 bases separated the two germline ends. Per the germline V gene, CDR1 is KGHSH and CDR2 is LQKENI. Here the CDR3 reads CASSPPFASGEQYF. The CDR3 DNA follows: TGTGCCAGCTCACCACCGTTTGCGTCCGGGGAGCAGTACTTC.

This clone was observed a single time. The rearrangement joins TRBV28 to TRBJ2-2, with a weak D call TRBD2 (6 bases). In germline, CDR1 is MDHEN, CDR2 SYDVKM. The V gene lost 6 bases and the J gene lost 7 bases, with 27 bases spanning the gap. The CDR3 is 18 residues long. This chain's CDR3 is CASRPSAGSSPLIGELFF. As DNA, the CDR3 is TGTGCCAGCAGGCCTAGCGCAGGCTCCTCTCCATTAATCGGGGAGCTGTTTTTT. Variable domain in full (rest from reference TRBV28 and TRBJ2-2): DVKVTQSSRYLVKRTGEKVFLECVQDMDHENMFWYRQDPGLGLRLIYFSYDVKMKEKGDIPEGYSVSREKKERFSLILESASTNQTSMYLCASRPSAGSSPLIGELFFGEGSRLTVL.

V usage is TRBV28 and J usage is TRBJ2-3; 7 bases line up with TRBD2. Germline V lookup: CDR1 MDHEN, CDR2 SYDVKM. This CDR3 is 16 amino acids long. The V segment lost 2 bases and the J segment 3 bases; nucleotides outside the gene matches: 8. Here the CDR3 DNA reads TGTGCCAGCAGTTTAATTGGCGGGAGATTTACAGATACGCAGTATTTT. Residues: CASSLIGGRFTDTQYF.

The J gene is TRBJ2-1, the V gene TRBV10-1; TRBD1 matches at 7 bases. Germline trimming cut 3 bases from V and 7 bases from J; bases unmatched to any gene: 6. The CDR3 loop spans 14 amino acids. Looked up from germline, CDR1 is WNHNN and CDR2 is SYGVQD (reference sequence). CDR3 amino acids: CASSDTGRGNEQFF. CDR3 bases: TGCGCCAGCAGTGATACGGGCAGGGGGAATGAGCAGTTCTTC.

V is TRBV29-1 and J is TRBJ2-3, with 7 bases aligning to TRBD2. This CDR3 spans 11 amino acids. In germline, CDR1 is SQVTM, CDR2 ANQGSEA. The junction had 4 bases not matched to a gene; V was cut back by 7 bases and J by 6 bases. The CDR3 here is CSGEGLDTQYF. The CDR3 coding sequence is TGCAGCGGGGAGGGCCTGGATACGCAGTATTTT.

In its sample, this clone was seen once. This chain connects TRBV5-4 to TRBJ2-7; 12 nucleotides align to TRBD2. This CDR3 has 15 amino acids. V shed 3 bases, J shed 2 bases, and the junction held 3 bases outside the gene matches. The germline gives CDR1 SGHNT, CDR2 YYREEE (reference sequence). The CDR3 DNA follows: TGTGCCAGCAGCTCACTAGCGGGAGGCCCCTACGAGCAGTACTTC. Encoded protein: CASSSLAGGPYEQYF.

CDR3 sequence reads: CASCSPRDRCSYEQYF. In DNA form, the CDR3 reads TGTGCCAGCTGCTCACCCCGGGACAGGTGTTCCTACGAGCAGTACTTC. This chain uses TRBV11-2 with TRBJ2-7; TRBD1 aligns across 8 bases. From germline, CDR1 is SGHAT and CDR2 FQNNGV. J was trimmed by 1 base and V by 8 bases; bases with no gene match: 13. CDR3 length: 16 residues.

This chain uses TRBV11-2 with TRBJ2-5; TRBD2 might be the D (5 bases). There are 15 residues in the CDR3. Per germline, CDR1 SGHAT and CDR2 FQNNGV. V was cut by 2 bases and J by 5 bases, with 15 bases left in between. CDR3 loop: CASSLTGSSMETQYF. The CDR3 DNA sequence: TGTGCCAGCAGCTTAACTGGATCTAGCATGGAGACCCAGTACTTC. Full variable domain (remainder filled in from reference TRBV11-2 and TRBJ2-5): EAGVAQSPRYKIIEKRQSVAFWCNPISGHATLYWYQQILGQGPKLLIQFQNNGVVDDSQLPKDRFSAERLKGVDSTLKIQPAKLEDSAVYLCASSLTGSSMETQYFGPGTRLLVL.

The V gene is TRBV5-1, the J gene TRBJ2-3; the match to TRBD2 covers 7 bases. Germline trimming cut 1 base from V and 3 bases from J; bases unmatched to any gene: 2. The CDR3 has 14 residues. From germline, CDR1 is SGHRS and CDR2 YFSETQ. The CDR3 protein is CASSLPGGTDTQYF. The DNA for the CDR3 is TGCGCCAGCAGCTTGCCGGGGGGAACAGATACGCAGTATTTT. The variable domain in full, completed from reference TRBV5-1 and TRBJ2-3, reads KAGVTQTPRYLIKTRGQQVTLSCSPISGHRSVSWYQQTPGQGLQFLFEYFSETQRNKGNFPGRFSGRQFSNSRSEMNVSTLELGDSALYLCASSLPGGTDTQYFGPGTRLTVL.

This clone was seen a single time. The V and J genes are TRBV18 and TRBJ2-3; no definite D call. This CDR3 is built from 14 residues. Germline V gives CDR1 KGHSH, CDR2 LQKENI. The V end was cut by 2 bases, the J end by 0 bases, with 6 bases between. The CDR3: CASSPKHSTDTQYF. The DNA for the CDR3 is TGTGCCAGCTCACCAAAGCATAGCACAGATACGCAGTATTTT.

This rearrangement joins TRBV5-1 to TRBJ1-2, with D possibly TRBD1 on 6 matching bases. CDR3 length: 13 amino acids. The V end was cut by 4 bases, the J end by 6 bases, with 13 bases between. The V gene's germline CDR1 is SGHRS and CDR2 YFSETQ. CDR3 nucleotide sequence: TGCGCCAGCAGCACCGCGCACAGGGATGGCTACACCTTC. Amino acids: CASSTAHRDGYTF.

The chain carries TRBV7-9 and TRBJ1-6; D is uncertain. CDR1 SEHNR and CDR2 FQNEAQ come from the germline V gene (reference sequence). Trimming removed 3 bases from V and 6 bases from J, with 12 bases in between. This CDR3 is built from 15 residues. CDR3 residues: CASSFPPPVNSPLHF. The CDR3 DNA reads as TGTGCCAGCAGCTTCCCCCCACCGGTTAATTCACCCCTCCACTTT.

Only a few counts were recorded for this clone. The chain is built from TRBV9 and TRBJ1-2; maybe TRBD1 (5 bases). The ends were cut back, 5 bases at V and 4 bases at J, with 15 bases in the middle. The CDR3 covers 14 residues. Germline-derived CDR1 and CDR2 are SGDLS and YYNGEE. CDR3 amino acids: CASRKSGGGYGYTF. As DNA, the CDR3 is TGTGCCAGCAGGAAGAGTGGGGGAGGCTATGGCTACACCTTC.

V usage is TRBV7-9 and J usage is TRBJ1-4, with D uncertain. The CDR3 covers 12 residues. Germline lookup yields CDR1 SEHNR and CDR2 FQNEAQ (reference sequence). Trimming took off 5 bases at V and 5 bases at J, with 6 bases between the two ends. CDR3 in amino acids: CASSPQNEKLFF. CDR3 nucleotide sequence: TGTGCCAGCAGCCCTCAGAATGAAAAACTGTTTTTT.

The chain recombines TRBV15 with TRBJ1-6; D call uncertain. CDR3 length equals 15 residues. V was trimmed by 0 bases and J by 7 bases, leaving 10 bases between them. CDR1 is LNHNV and CDR2 is YYDKDF in the germline V gene (reference sequence). Written as DNA, the CDR3 is TGTGCCACCAGCAGAGATGCAGTTAGCAATTCACCCCTCCACTTT. It is translated as CATSRDAVSNSPLHF.

This clone came up a few times. The CDR3 protein is CASSYPRGANYGYTF. CDR3 nucleotides: TGTGCCAGCAGTTACCCTCGGGGGGCTAACTATGGCTACACCTTC. V usage is TRBV28 and J usage is TRBJ1-2; maybe TRBD1 (5 bases). Germline CDR1 reads MDHEN; CDR2 reads SYDVKM. This CDR3 comprises 15 residues. The V and J ends lost 4 bases and 0 bases respectively, with 12 bases between them.

This sequence joins TRBV27 and TRBJ1-4; 8 bases fit TRBD1. With V trimmed by 6 bases and J by 5 bases, 5 bases remained unmatched. The CDR3 has 14 amino acids. Germline V gives CDR1 MNHEY, CDR2 SMNVEV (reference sequence). In DNA, the CDR3 is TGTGCCAGCAGGGACAGGGTGAGGAATGAAAAACTGTTTTTT. It codes for CASRDRVRNEKLFF.

Worth noting for this clone: Distinct nucleotide sequences in the sample also encode this CDR3. The rearrangement joins TRBV18 to TRBJ2-5; no firm D call. Germline V gene lookup returns CDR1 KGHSH and CDR2 LQKENI. Trimming removed 1 base at V and 5 bases at J, with 5 bases between. The CDR3 sequence is 12 residues long. CDR3 in DNA: TGTGCCAGCTCACCACTGAGCGAGACCCAGTACTTC. This sequence encodes CASSPLSETQYF.

The genes are TRBV7-8 and TRBJ1-1, with 8 bases that match TRBD1. The CDR3 consists of 13 residues. Germline assignment: CDR1 SGHVS and CDR2 FQNEAQ. V trimming: 3 bases; J trimming: 5 bases; junction bases outside the gene matches: 2. The CDR3 loop reads CASSLTGVTEAFF. For the CDR3, the DNA is TGTGCCAGCAGCTTGACAGGGGTTACTGAAGCTTTCTTT.